This T cell receptor (beta chain) was profiled in a study of prognosis after radiotherapy for stage I lung cancer. General study results and limits: Divergent TRBV and TRBJ gene usage has reportedly been observed between patients with and without metastases.

The sample holds many counts of this clonotype. No antigen is known for it. At each of two time points, approximately 5.8 milliliters of venous blood were taken. CDR1 and CDR2 (germline): SGHRS, YFSETQ. This CDR3 contains 16 residues. V gave up 4 bases and J gave up 4 bases; unmatched junction bases: 8. Template was genomic DNA; TCR beta CDR3 amplified in two multiplex PCR rounds. Used in first-round PCR were primers specific to each TRBV and TRBJ gene. TCRdb passed the multiplex PCR reads through MiXCR, listing each CDR3 protein once. Of fewer than 40,000 distinct CDR3 sequences listed, 30% to 35% are singletons.

The sequenced sample was PBMCs, obtained before or after stereotactic body radiation therapy (not recorded which). The rearrangement joins TRBV5-1 to TRBJ2-3; 11 bases align to TRBD2. This sequence was found in a donor over 45 with non-small cell lung cancer. The CDR3 reads CASSTMTSGEADTQYF. CDR3 in DNA: TGCGCCAGCAGCACTATGACTAGCGGGGAGGCAGATACGCAGTATTTT.